This TCR beta chain was identified during a study of cytomegalovirus exposure and HLA in healthy donors. Study conclusions and caveats: A highly shared variant cluster was judged a likely technical artifact. Available immune exposure information covered CMV serostatus only.

With regard to this clone: Its antigen is still unknown.

With 60 Vbeta and 13 Jbeta primers, the PCR was carried out. In the study's own analysis: An analysis that came later counted some 81 million unique TCR beta chains, 10 million to 12 million shared. Data came from immunoSEQ multiplex PCR; TCRdb stores just in-frame clones and leaves some out. That table gives V, J and clone size, and the DNA gave D and trimming. The repertoire table contains about 70,000 clones. Sequences were obtained from PBMCs. The TCR comes from a female donor in good health and CMV-seropositive.

The CDR3 DNA follows: TGTGCCAGCAGCCTTCGGGGGGTAAATGAGCAGTTCTTC. It codes for CASSLRGVNEQFF. This chain links TRBV7-9 with TRBJ2-1, with TRBD2 matching over 7 bases. Germline V gene lookup returns CDR1 SEHNR and CDR2 FQNEAQ (reference sequence). The CDR3 has 13 amino acids. V dropped 5 bases and J dropped 7; count of bases not matched to a gene: 5.